Listed below are T cell receptor beta chains from one sample, sequenced in a study of T cells expressing NK-cell markers. TCRdb re-called the 5' RACE reads and catalogs CDR3 proteins one per entry, DNA excluded. Its table records 300,000 to 450,000 distinct CDR3 sequences. Sequenced: blood T cells: a sorted CD56 or NKG2C T cell subset, CD4+ or CD8+ T cells, or bulk PBMC T cells (not recorded which). Receptors originate from a man aged 18 to 69 in good health. Each CDR3 is given with its conserved first and last residue.

j_gene: TRBJ2-1
v_gene: TRBV19
CDR3aa: CASRPGSAYNEQFF

j_gene: TRBJ2-2
v_gene: TRBV27
CDR3aa: CASSFRLADTGELFF

j_gene: TRBJ2-7
v_gene: TRBV6-1
CDR3aa: CAGDSARYEQYF

j_gene: TRBJ2-1
v_gene: TRBV20-1
CDR3aa: CSAHSPRGGAYNEQFF

j_gene: TRBJ1-6
v_gene: TRBV7-9
CDR3aa: CASGPRQGTSPLHF

j_gene: TRBJ2-7
v_gene: TRBV11-1
CDR3aa: CASSQGSGRRMYF

j_gene: TRBJ2-6
v_gene: TRBV27
CDR3aa: CASRFWGHAGSGANVLTF

j_gene: TRBJ2-5
v_gene: TRBV6-5
CDR3aa: CASSYGRDSGQQETQYF

j_gene: TRBJ1-2
v_gene: TRBV3-1
CDR3aa: CASSSTGGSYGYTF

j_gene: TRBJ2-3
v_gene: TRBV7-2
CDR3aa: CASSLKKPPWGTDTQYF

j_gene: TRBJ2-3
v_gene: TRBV7-8
CDR3aa: CASSVGQGLVGVTQYF

j_gene: TRBJ2-3
v_gene: TRBV7-9
CDR3aa: CASSSTAPQYF

j_gene: TRBJ2-5
v_gene: TRBV12-3/TRBV12-4
CDR3aa: CASSPQGGAQETQYF

j_gene: TRBJ2-3
v_gene: TRBV21-1
CDR3aa: CASLQGTPAGGPPGTDTQYF

j_gene: TRBJ2-4
v_gene: TRBV12-3/TRBV12-4
CDR3aa: CASSLRGGTVAKNIQYF

j_gene: TRBJ2-7
v_gene: TRBV6-4
CDR3aa: CASSDRLAGLTYEQYF

j_gene: TRBJ2-1
v_gene: TRBV6-2/TRBV6-3
CDR3aa: CASSYGVREQFF

j_gene: TRBJ1-4
v_gene: TRBV2
CDR3aa: CASSRPGLDQEKLFF

j_gene: TRBJ1-1
v_gene: TRBV6-5
CDR3aa: CASSYNSWADNTEAFF

j_gene: TRBJ2-6
v_gene: TRBV11-2
CDR3aa: CASSTWGSVRLSGANVLTF

j_gene: TRBJ2-4
v_gene: TRBV7-2
CDR3aa: CASSPLGERENIQYF

j_gene: TRBJ1-1
v_gene: TRBV18
CDR3aa: CASSPGKTGVNTEAFF

j_gene: TRBJ1-2
v_gene: TRBV6-1
CDR3aa: CASRATGGYGYTF

j_gene: TRBJ2-2
v_gene: TRBV16
CDR3aa: CASSQNGRLGTGELFF

j_gene: TRBJ1-6
v_gene: TRBV6-1
CDR3aa: CASGMTGGGSPLHF

j_gene: TRBJ1-1
v_gene: TRBV20-1
CDR3aa: CSAVSDGRNTEAFF

j_gene: TRBJ1-4
v_gene: TRBV7-2
CDR3aa: CASSSPRGRLANEKLFF

j_gene: TRBJ1-6
v_gene: TRBV2
CDR3aa: CASSEPGVSYSPLHF

j_gene: TRBJ2-5
v_gene: TRBV2
CDR3aa: CASSDLSGAIQETQYF

j_gene: TRBJ2-5
v_gene: TRBV9
CDR3aa: CASSTRDIQETQYF

j_gene: TRBJ1-5
v_gene: TRBV20-1
CDR3aa: CSAPRGLYQHF

j_gene: TRBJ1-2
v_gene: TRBV2
CDR3aa: CASSPGGGYTF

j_gene: TRBJ2-7
v_gene: TRBV5-1
CDR3aa: CASSSQFSGDYEQYF

j_gene: TRBJ2-6
v_gene: TRBV12-3/TRBV12-4
CDR3aa: CASSDNWISGANVLTF

j_gene: TRBJ2-5
v_gene: TRBV18
CDR3aa: CASSPLAGDQETQYF

j_gene: TRBJ1-1
v_gene: TRBV6-5
CDR3aa: CASSLTPLRPAEAFF

j_gene: TRBJ2-5
v_gene: TRBV20-1
CDR3aa: CSASRPLGTRQETQYF

j_gene: TRBJ2-5
v_gene: TRBV18
CDR3aa: CASSRQGQETQYF

j_gene: TRBJ2-5
v_gene: TRBV30
CDR3aa: CAVTGTSGGIRETQYF

j_gene: TRBJ2-1
v_gene: TRBV5-4
CDR3aa: CASSKGTASSYNEQFF

j_gene: TRBJ1-1
v_gene: TRBV12-3/TRBV12-4
CDR3aa: CASSLQGGIMNTEAFF

j_gene: TRBJ2-7
v_gene: TRBV2
CDR3aa: CASSDSSVQSYEQYF

j_gene: TRBJ2-3
v_gene: TRBV2
CDR3aa: CASPDRDRGQRDTQYF

j_gene: TRBJ2-7
v_gene: TRBV7-9
CDR3aa: CASSLDRDRGRREQYF

j_gene: TRBJ2-5
v_gene: TRBV18
CDR3aa: CASSPLTPGHQQETQYF

j_gene: TRBJ1-1
v_gene: TRBV6-1
CDR3aa: CASSPRGRGHTEAFF

j_gene: TRBJ2-3
v_gene: TRBV13
CDR3aa: CASSTLTGTLQNTDTQYF

j_gene: TRBJ2-7
v_gene: TRBV25-1
CDR3aa: CASSGGPLSSYEQYF

j_gene: TRBJ2-7
v_gene: TRBV11-2
CDR3aa: CASSLERLGKYEQYF

j_gene: TRBJ2-4
v_gene: TRBV7-9
CDR3aa: CASSRQGENIQYF

j_gene: TRBJ2-5
v_gene: TRBV7-7
CDR3aa: CASSWGQGAGKTQYF

j_gene: TRBJ1-1
v_gene: TRBV20-1
CDR3aa: CSARAAGRTEAFF

j_gene: TRBJ1-5
v_gene: TRBV25-1
CDR3aa: CASSEMVDNQPQHF

j_gene: TRBJ1-1
v_gene: TRBV3-1
CDR3aa: CASSRNRGNTEAFF

j_gene: TRBJ1-1
v_gene: TRBV19
CDR3aa: CASTPGPTVTEAFF

j_gene: TRBJ2-7
v_gene: TRBV12-5
CDR3aa: CASGPPGRSSYEQYF

j_gene: TRBJ2-2
v_gene: TRBV7-8
CDR3aa: CASSSKTSGGLLTGELFF

j_gene: TRBJ2-1
v_gene: TRBV7-2
CDR3aa: CASSLGRVNEQFF

j_gene: TRBJ1-5
v_gene: TRBV12-3/TRBV12-4
CDR3aa: CASRTDGSLNQPQHF